What follows are 25 T cell receptor beta chains derived from one specimen sequenced in a study of cytomegalovirus exposure and HLA in healthy donors. This PCR relied on a set of 60 Vbeta primers and 13 Jbeta primers. Here immunoSEQ multiplex PCR was the method, and the copy in TCRdb shows in-frame clones only, minus some. In the table there are about 130,000 clones, around 63% of which are singletons. The sequenced sample was PBMCs. These receptors originate from a human donor in good health.

The DNA of the CDR3 is TGTGCCAGCAGCTTAGGGCCAGGACAAGAGACCCAGTACTTC. Translation: CASSLGPGQETQYF. The rearrangement joins TRBV7-6 to TRBJ2-5; D gene ambiguous. This CDR3 is built from 14 residues. V lost 1 base and J lost 2, with 8 bases in between. CDR1 is SGHVS, CDR2 FNYEAQ, per germline.

The V gene is TRBV5-4, the J gene TRBJ2-7, with 7 bases fitting TRBD1. V lost 7 bases and J lost 3; bases outside the gene matches: 7. CDR1 and CDR2 (germline): SGHNT, YYREEE (reference sequence). The CDR3 has 13 amino acids. The CDR3 loop is CASSGQLDYEQYF. The CDR3 DNA sequence: TGTGCCAGCTCGGGACAGTTAGACTACGAGCAGTACTTC.

The chain combines TRBV7-6 with TRBJ2-7; tentatively, D is TRBD1 (6 bases). The V gene lost 2 bases and the J gene lost 5 bases, with 16 bases spanning the gap. The CDR3 totals 15 residues. CDR1 SGHVS and CDR2 FNYEAQ come from the germline V gene. CDR3 DNA: TGTGCCAGCAGCTTATACACAGGGAAGGTTAACGAGCAGTACTTC. Its protein is CASSLYTGKVNEQYF.

The chain has TRBV19 and TRBJ1-5; TRBD1 is a possible D gene (6 bases). V lost 1 base to trimming and J lost 2 bases, with 18 bases between them. The CDR3 spans 18 residues. Looked up from germline, CDR1 is LNHDA and CDR2 is SQIVND (reference sequence). As DNA, the CDR3 is TGTGCCAGTAGTATAGGGTTTCAGGGGCGGAAGGGCAATCAGCCCCAGCATTTT. It translates to CASSIGFQGRKGNQPQHF.

V is TRBV5-1 and J is TRBJ2-5; weak D call: TRBD2 (6 bases). Germline V gene sequence: CDR1 SGHRS, CDR2 YFSETQ. Trimming stripped 4 bases from V and 1 base from J, with 11 bases between. CDR3 size: 14 residues. The CDR3 spells CASSLWTTQETQYF. The CDR3 DNA reads TGCGCCAGCAGCCTGTGGACTACCCAAGAGACCCAGTACTTC.

The gene calls are TRBV6-5 and TRBJ2-7, with 7 bases identical to TRBD2. Trimming took 6 bases from V and 2 from J; bases not matched to a gene: 13. From germline, CDR1 is MNHEY and CDR2 SVGAGI. The CDR3 sequence is 16 residues long. DNA of the CDR3: TGTGCCAGCAGCTACCGCGGGGGTACGGGTCCCTACGAGCAGTACTTC. Amino acids: CASSYRGGTGPYEQYF.

The V and J genes are TRBV2 and TRBJ2-3, with TRBD2 matching over 14 bases. There are 16 residues in the CDR3. V lost 9 bases, J lost 5 bases, and 10 bases stayed unmatched. From germline, CDR1 is SNHLY and CDR2 FYNNEI. The CDR3 region is CASTQTSGRVGDTQYF. CDR3 nucleotide sequence: TGTGCCAGTACCCAGACTAGCGGGAGGGTGGGAGATACGCAGTATTTT. The complete variable domain, with remaining parts taken from reference TRBV2 and TRBJ2-3, reads EPEVTQTPSHQVTQMGQEVILRCVPISNHLYFYWYRQILGQKVEFLVSFYNNEISEKSEIFDDQFSVERPDGSNFTLKIRSTKLEDSAMYFCASTQTSGRVGDTQYFGPGTRLTVL.

The genes are TRBV19 and TRBJ1-2; 10 bases match TRBD1. The CDR3 has 14 residues. CDR1 is LNHDA and CDR2 is SQIVND in the germline V gene (reference sequence). Unmatched junction bases numbered 4, after V lost 5 bases and J lost 4 bases. CDR3 DNA: TGTGCCAGTAGTCGGGACAGGGGTACCTATGGCTACACCTTC. It translates to CASSRDRGTYGYTF.

This rearrangement joins TRBV4-1 to TRBJ2-7, with D maybe TRBD1 (6 bases). The CDR3 is 14 residues long. Per germline, CDR1 MGHRA and CDR2 YSYEKL. Trimming removed 1 base from V and 3 bases from J, with 10 bases in between. The CDR3 sequence is CASSQVAGDYEQYF. DNA for the CDR3: TGCGCCAGCAGCCAAGTGGCAGGGGACTACGAGCAGTACTTC.

The chain couples TRBV7-9 to TRBJ2-7, with D possibly matching TRBD1 (5 bases). The CDR3 extends over 15 amino acids. The V gene's germline CDR1 is SEHNR and CDR2 FQNEAQ (reference sequence). The ends were cut back, 3 bases at V and 7 bases at J, with 19 bases in the middle. CDR3 bases: TGTGCCAGCAGCTTCTCGGACACCCCCGTGGGGGAGCAGTACTTC. It codes for CASSFSDTPVGEQYF.

This clone was seen a handful of times. The chain employs TRBV19 and TRBJ2-7; tentative D call: TRBD1 (6 bases). Germline V gene data show CDR1 as LNHDA and CDR2 as SQIVND (reference sequence). This CDR3 is built from 14 residues. The V end lost 3 bases, the J end lost 2 bases, and 11 bases lay between the germline ends. Here the CDR3 DNA reads TGTGCCAGTAGTATCCTCGGGACACCCTACGAGCAGTACTTC. Translated, it gives CASSILGTPYEQYF.

This clone showed up just a few times. The chain is built from TRBV4-1 and TRBJ2-3; 10 nucleotides align to TRBD2. With V trimmed by 2 bases and J by 1 base, 3 bases remained unmatched. Per germline, CDR1 MGHRA and CDR2 YSYEKL. The CDR3 extends over 16 amino acids. The DNA for the CDR3 is TGCGCCAGCAGCCAACTACTAGCGGGGCGCACAGATACGCAGTATTTT. This encodes CASSQLLAGRTDTQYF.

V gene TRBV2 combines with J gene TRBJ2-2; D may be TRBD1 (5 bases). V dropped 1 base and J dropped 5 bases, with 17 bases sitting between them. Looked up from germline, CDR1 is SNHLY and CDR2 is FYNNEI. The CDR3 has 17 amino acids. CDR3 protein: CASSEGGLGSLTGELFF. CDR3 nucleotides: TGTGCCAGCAGTGAAGGGGGCTTAGGGTCGCTAACCGGGGAGCTGTTTTTT.

The rearrangement joins TRBV28 to TRBJ2-7; the match to TRBD2 covers 7 bases. V lost 3 bases to trimming and J lost 3 bases; unmatched junction nucleotides: 8. Per the germline V gene, CDR1 is MDHEN and CDR2 is SYDVKM. This CDR3 has 15 residues. The CDR3 loop reads CASSLGGEWSYEQYF. The CDR3 region has the DNA TGTGCCAGCAGTTTGGGGGGGGAATGGAGCTACGAGCAGTACTTC.

The genes are TRBV19 and TRBJ2-2; D might be TRBD2 (6 bases). This CDR3 contains 14 residues. The germline V gene encodes CDR1 LNHDA and CDR2 SQIVND (reference sequence). V was shortened by 2 bases and J by 6 bases, with 10 bases between the two germline ends. In nucleotides, the CDR3 is TGTGCCAGTAGTATACAGGGAGGTGCCGGGGAGCTGTTTTTT. It translates to CASSIQGGAGELFF.

The rearrangement joins TRBV6-5 to TRBJ2-3; D unresolved. Trimming shortened V by 4 bases and J by 1 base, and 12 bases separated the two germline ends. Per the germline V gene, CDR1 is MNHEY and CDR2 is SVGAGI. CDR3 length: 15 amino acids. The CDR3 region has the DNA TGTGCCAGCAGTTTTTCTCCCGCGGGCACAGATACGCAGTATTTT. It is translated as CASSFSPAGTDTQYF.

The V gene is TRBV25-1, the J gene TRBJ1-5; D gene uncertain. The CDR3 contains 14 residues. Germline lookup yields CDR1 MGHDK and CDR2 SYGVNS. V was cut by 1 base and J by 3 bases, with 7 bases left in between. DNA of the CDR3: TGTGCCAGCAGTGAATCAGGTCCCAATCAGCCCCAGCATTTT. Translation: CASSESGPNQPQHF.

V and J are TRBV25-1 and TRBJ1-1, with 8 bases matching TRBD1. V lost 3 bases to trimming and J lost 5 bases; unmatched junction nucleotides: 8. CDR1 and CDR2 (germline): MGHDK, SYGVNS. This CDR3 is 15 amino acids long. The CDR3 protein is CASSEHGQGGTEAFF. DNA of the CDR3: TGTGCCAGCAGTGAGCATGGACAGGGTGGGACTGAAGCTTTCTTT.

This clone came up a few times. This chain connects TRBV18 to TRBJ2-7; TRBD2 aligns across 9 bases. Germline CDR1 is KGHSH and CDR2 is LQKENI. The CDR3 runs to 16 residues. V shed 0 bases, J shed 5 bases, and the junction held 8 bases outside the gene matches. CDR3 bases: TGTGCCAGCTCACCACCCCGGGCGGGAGGGCCCGACGAGCAGTACTTC. This translates into CASSPPRAGGPDEQYF.

The J gene is TRBJ2-7, the V gene TRBV7-3; 10 bases line up with TRBD1. The CDR3 runs to 14 residues. Germline V gives CDR1 SGHTA, CDR2 FQGTGA. J lost 4 bases, V lost 3 bases, and 3 bases had no gene match. The DNA of the CDR3 is TGTGCCAGCAGCTTCGGGACAGGGGATTACGAGCAGTACTTC. This sequence encodes CASSFGTGDYEQYF.

V gene TRBV19 combines with J gene TRBJ2-7; D might be TRBD1 (6 bases). CDR1 and CDR2 from the germline V gene are LNHDA and SQIVND (reference sequence). This CDR3 contains 14 residues. The ends were cut back, 5 bases at V and 0 bases at J, with 11 bases in the middle. This chain's CDR3 is CASSQEDSSYEQYF. The CDR3 DNA reads as TGTGCCAGTAGTCAAGAGGACAGCTCCTACGAGCAGTACTTC. The full variable domain, in which reference TRBV19 and TRBJ2-7 provide the parts outside the CDR3, is DGGITQSPKYLFRKEGQNVTLSCEQNLNHDAMYWYRQDPGQGLRLIYYSQIVNDFQKGDIAEGYSVSREKKESFPLTVTSAQKNPTAFYLCASSQEDSSYEQYFGPGTRLTVT.

The V and J genes are TRBV19 and TRBJ1-4; TRBD1 aligns across 9 bases. Looked up from germline, CDR1 is LNHDA and CDR2 is SQIVND (reference sequence). J was trimmed by 7 bases and V by 4 bases; bases with no gene match: 7. This CDR3 contains 15 residues. The CDR3 reads CASSTWTGEGEKLFF. The CDR3 coding sequence is TGTGCCAGTAGTACCTGGACAGGGGAAGGTGAAAAACTGTTTTTT.

The rearrangement joins TRBV2 to TRBJ2-1; 10 nucleotides match TRBD2. V dropped 4 bases and J dropped 9; count of bases not matched to a gene: 9. Germline V gene data show CDR1 as SNHLY and CDR2 as FYNNEI. CDR3 size: 15 residues. CDR3 loop: CASSASGRASPEQFF. DNA for the CDR3: TGTGCCAGCAGTGCAAGCGGGAGGGCCTCACCTGAGCAGTTCTTC.

The count of this clone is one. The genes are TRBV5-4 and TRBJ1-2; D might be TRBD1 (5 bases). V was shortened by 3 bases and J by 6 bases, with 12 bases between the two germline ends. The CDR3 sequence is 13 residues long. Germline CDR1 and CDR2: SGHNT and YYREEE (reference sequence). The CDR3 reads CASSSGGEDGYTF. CDR3 sequence (DNA): TGTGCCAGCAGCTCTGGAGGGGAGGATGGCTACACCTTC.

This clone showed up just a few times. The gene calls are TRBV28 and TRBJ2-5; possibly TRBD2 for D (6 bases). Germline CDR1 reads MDHEN; CDR2 reads SYDVKM. The CDR3 consists of 14 residues. V lost 11 bases and J lost 8, with 24 bases in between. The DNA for the CDR3 is TGTGCCTCGGGGGAAGAAACGGGGGTAGGAACCCAGTACTTC. As protein: CASGEETGVGTQYF.